These T cell receptor beta chains were read from a single sample in a study of control samples from healthy donors and cancer patients. Sequenced by immunoSEQ multiplex PCR; TCRdb stores in-frame clones only, minus some. The sample lists around 70,000 clones, over 75% occurring once. The material sequenced was PBMCs. The receptors derive from a woman between 50 and 59 years old with head and neck cancer. Each CDR3 is given with its conserved first and last residue. The D gene is left open where the match is weak. Clone size is not always given. Where it is, it says once, few, many or a class for expanded clones.

D	V	J	size	length	DNA	CDR3
TRBD1	TRBV3-1/TRBV3-2	TRBJ2-1	-	16	TGTGCCAGCAGCCGATCGGGGACAGGGTTTAGCGATGAGCAGTTCTTC	CASSRSGTGFSDEQFF
TRBD2	TRBV11-3	TRBJ2-3	-	16	TGTGCCAGCAGCCTCCGGACTAGCGGGCGCACAGATACGCAGTATTTT	CASSLRTSGRTDTQYF
-	TRBV7-2	TRBJ1-1	-	13	TGTGCCAGCAGCCCGTCCTGGCGGGCTGAAGCTTTCTTT	CASSPSWRAEAFF
TRBD1	TRBV20-1	TRBJ1-1	-	14	TGCAGTGCTAGTCCCGGACAGGGGAGAACTGAAGCTTTCTTT	CSASPGQGRTEAFF
-	TRBV9	TRBJ2-3	-	17	TGTGCCAGCAGCGGTGGGCCCCGAGGGGGGGCAACAGATACGCAGTATTTT	CASSGGPRGGATDTQYF
-	TRBV3-1/TRBV3-2	TRBJ2-7	-	15	TGTGCCAGCAGCCAAGAACGCGCGCCCCTGGGAGAGCAGTACTTC	CASSQERAPLGEQYF
-	TRBV11-1	TRBJ2-1	few	16	TGTGCCAGCAGCGGGCGTTTGGGTAGCTCCTACAATGAGCAGTTCTTC	CASSGRLGSSYNEQFF
-	TRBV9	TRBJ2-3	-	15	TGTGCCAGCAGCGTAGGGACAGCCTCCACAGATACGCAGTATTTT	CASSVGTASTDTQYF
-	TRBV27	TRBJ1-1	-	18	TGTGCCAGCAGTTTATCCCCCGCCCGGACAGCCCTGAACACTGAAGCTTTCTTT	CASSLSPARTALNTEAFF
TRBD1	TRBV6-5	TRBJ2-1	-	14	TGTGCCAGCAGAACAGGGGGATCGTACAATGAGCAGTTCTTC	CASRTGGSYNEQFF
-	TRBV11-1	TRBJ1-1	-	13	TGTGCCAGCAGTTCTAAGGGTGGCACTGAAGCTTTCTTT	CASSSKGGTEAFF
-	TRBV6-1	TRBJ1-2	-	17	TGTGCCAGCAGTGAAGCAACCCATGGCACGGTCTTCTATGGCTACACCTTC	CASSEATHGTVFYGYTF
-	TRBV18	TRBJ2-5	few	13	TGTGCCAGCTCCCGGCGGGATCAAGAGACCCAGTACTTC	CASSRRDQETQYF
TRBD1	TRBV2	TRBJ2-7	-	14	TGTGCCAGCAGTGATTGGGGACAGGGGGAATTCCGGTACTTC	CASSDWGQGEFRYF
-	TRBV3-1/TRBV3-2	TRBJ2-3	-	18	TGTGCCAGCAGCCGGGCGGCCAGCACCCTACCCGGGACAGATACGCAGTATTTT	CASSRAASTLPGTDTQYF
TRBD1	TRBV5-1	TRBJ1-1	-	13	TGCGCCAGCAGTTACAGGGGGACCACTGAAGCTTTCTTT	CASSYRGTTEAFF
-	TRBV2	TRBJ2-5	-	17	TGTGCCAGCAGTGCAAGCCCAATAAGAGGGTTTGAAGAGACCCAGTACTTC	CASSASPIRGFEETQYF
-	TRBV5-1	TRBJ2-5	once	12	TGCGCCAGCAGCTTGCTGCAAGAGACCCAGTACTTC	CASSLLQETQYF
-	TRBV28	TRBJ1-2	few	14	TGTGCCAGCAGTCCTCCCGGGACCCCATATGGCTACACCTTC	CASSPPGTPYGYTF
-	TRBV5-4	TRBJ2-2	-	16	TGTGCCAGCAGTCAAATAGTAGGGGAGGCGGCCGGGGAGCTGTTTTTT	CASSQIVGEAAGELFF
-	TRBV28	TRBJ1-1	-	13	TGTGCCAGCAGGGGGATGGGGAACACTGAAGCTTTCTTT	CASRGMGNTEAFF
TRBD1	TRBV3-1/TRBV3-2	TRBJ1-5	-	14	TGTGCCAGCAGCCTGGGACAGGGAAATCAGCCCCAGCATTTT	CASSLGQGNQPQHF
-	TRBV6-6	TRBJ1-4	-	16	TGTGCCAGCAGTTACGGCATGACCGTAACTAATGAAAAACTGTTTTTT	CASSYGMTVTNEKLFF
-	TRBV7-2	TRBJ1-1	once	15	TGTGCCAGCAGCTTAGGTGGACAGCTGAACACTGAAGCTTTCTTT	CASSLGGQLNTEAFF
TRBD2	TRBV4-2	TRBJ2-1	-	16	TGTGCCAGCAGCCCGATCGGGGTAGCGGGGGGATATGAGCAGTTCTTC	CASSPIGVAGGYEQFF
TRBD1	TRBV29-1	TRBJ2-1	-	15	TGCAGCGTTGAAAGGGGGACAGGGGGTGGAAATGAGCAGTTCTTC	CSVERGTGGGNEQFF
-	TRBV7-2	TRBJ2-7	-	15	TGTGCCAGCAGCCCTAGATCGGGGGGCTTCTACGAGCAGTACTTC	CASSPRSGGFYEQYF
-	TRBV19	TRBJ1-3	-	16	TGTGCCAGTAGTATAGACCCGGCCGGGACTGGAAACACCATATATTTT	CASSIDPAGTGNTIYF
-	TRBV5-1	TRBJ1-3	-	18	TGCGCCAGCAGCTTGGCCGGGGCAGGGGTCGGCTCTGGAAACACCATATATTTT	CASSLAGAGVGSGNTIYF
-	TRBV18	TRBJ1-3	-	12	TGTGCCAGCTCATCAGGGCATGACACCATATATTTT	CASSSGHDTIYF
-	TRBV3-1/TRBV3-2	TRBJ1-1	few	13	TGTGCTTCCTCTGCGGGAGGCGGGACTGAAGCTTTCTTT	CASSAGGGTEAFF
-	TRBV28	TRBJ1-6	-	15	TGTGCCAGCAGGGGGGACTTGGGCCTTAATTCACCCCTCCACTTT	CASRGDLGLNSPLHF
-	TRBV19	TRBJ1-2	once	13	TGTGCCAGTAGCGATAGGCACAGATATGGCTACACCTTC	CASSDRHRYGYTF
-	TRBV5-1	TRBJ1-6	-	13	TGCGCCAGCAGGAGGGAGGGGGATTCACCCCTCCACTTT	CASRREGDSPLHF
-	TRBV7-9	TRBJ1-5	-	12	TGTGCCAGCAGCCTTAGCAATCAGCCCCAGCATTTT	CASSLSNQPQHF
-	TRBV10-3	TRBJ1-5	-	13	TGTGCCATCAGTTTGACAGGCAATCAGCCCCAGCATTTT	CAISLTGNQPQHF
-	TRBV27	TRBJ1-6	-	14	TGTGCCAGCAGTTTAGGACAGAATAATTCACCCCTCCACTTT	CASSLGQNNSPLHF
-	TRBV5-1	TRBJ2-2	-	14	TGCGCCAGCAGATATACAGGGAACACCGGGGAGCTGTTTTTT	CASRYTGNTGELFF
TRBD2	TRBV28	TRBJ2-3	-	15	TGTGCCAGCAGTCCTAGCGGGGGCCTGAGGGATACGCAGTATTTT	CASSPSGGLRDTQYF
TRBD1	TRBV6-4	TRBJ1-5	-	15	TGTGCCAGCAGTGCGACAGGGAACGGCAATCAGCCCCAGCATTTT	CASSATGNGNQPQHF
-	TRBV2	TRBJ1-2	-	13	TGTGCCAGCAGTGAATTTGGGTGGAATGGCTACACCTTC	CASSEFGWNGYTF
-	TRBV18	TRBJ1-2	-	14	TGTGCCAGCCCCCGGGATTTTATGAACTATGGCTACACCTTC	CASPRDFMNYGYTF
-	TRBV6-2/TRBV6-3	TRBJ2-5	-	14	TGTGCCAGCAGCCCACTCGCGGGGCCCGAGACCCAGTACTTC	CASSPLAGPETQYF
TRBD2	TRBV5-1	TRBJ2-3	once	18	TGCGCCAGCAGCTTGGCCCAGATTGGGGGGAGGGCTGGAGATACGCAGTATTTT	CASSLAQIGGRAGDTQYF
TRBD1	TRBV28	TRBJ2-1	-	16	TGTGCCAGCAGTTCCACTTACAGGGGGAGCCACAATGAGCAGTTCTTC	CASSSTYRGSHNEQFF
TRBD1	TRBV6-5	TRBJ1-1	-	15	TGTGCCAGCAGTCACACAGGGGACCTGGGCACTGAAGCTTTCTTT	CASSHTGDLGTEAFF
TRBD1	TRBV27	TRBJ2-1	few	14	TGTGCCAGCACCACCGGGACAGGGGCGGGTGAGCAGTTCTTC	CASTTGTGAGEQFF
-	TRBV4-2	TRBJ1-1	-	15	TGTGCCAGCAGCCAAGAGCCGGGACACACCACTGAAGCTTTCTTT	CASSQEPGHTTEAFF
-	TRBV29-1	TRBJ1-2	-	15	TGCAGCGTTGGCAATGTTAACAGTTGGATGGGCCGGGACACCTTC	CSVGNVNSWMGRDTF
TRBD1	TRBV3-1/TRBV3-2	TRBJ2-7	-	14	TGTGCCAGCAGCCAATGGGACAGGGGATACGAGCAGTACTTC	CASSQWDRGYEQYF